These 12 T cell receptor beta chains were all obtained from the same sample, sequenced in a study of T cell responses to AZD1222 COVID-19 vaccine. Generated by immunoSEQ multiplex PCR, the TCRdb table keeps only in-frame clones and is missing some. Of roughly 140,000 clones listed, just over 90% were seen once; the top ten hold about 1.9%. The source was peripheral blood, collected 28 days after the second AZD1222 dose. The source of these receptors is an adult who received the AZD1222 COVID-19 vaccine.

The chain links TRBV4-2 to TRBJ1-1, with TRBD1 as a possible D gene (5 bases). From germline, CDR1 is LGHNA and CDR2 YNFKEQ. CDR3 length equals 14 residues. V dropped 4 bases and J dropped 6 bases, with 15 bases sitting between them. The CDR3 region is CASSPSFGGPEAFF. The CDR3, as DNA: TGTGCCAGCAGCCCCTCGTTCGGGGGACCTGAAGCTTTCTTT.

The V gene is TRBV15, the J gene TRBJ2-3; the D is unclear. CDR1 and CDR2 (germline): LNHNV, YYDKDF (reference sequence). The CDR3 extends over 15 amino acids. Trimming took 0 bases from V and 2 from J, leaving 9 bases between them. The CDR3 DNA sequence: TGTGCCACCAGCAGAGATAGCCCTTACACAGATACGCAGTATTTT. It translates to CATSRDSPYTDTQYF.

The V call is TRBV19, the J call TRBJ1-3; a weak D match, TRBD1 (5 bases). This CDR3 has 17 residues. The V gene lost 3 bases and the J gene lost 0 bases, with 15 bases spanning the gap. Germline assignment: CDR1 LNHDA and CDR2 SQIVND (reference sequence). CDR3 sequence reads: CASSIRGAVNSGNTIYF. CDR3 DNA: TGTGCCAGTAGTATTAGGGGAGCCGTCAACTCTGGAAACACCATATATTTT.

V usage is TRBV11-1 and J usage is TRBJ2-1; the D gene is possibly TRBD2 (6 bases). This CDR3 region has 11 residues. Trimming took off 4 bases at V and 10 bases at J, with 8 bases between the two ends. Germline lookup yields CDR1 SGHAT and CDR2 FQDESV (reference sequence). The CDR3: CASSSGGEQFF. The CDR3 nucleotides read TGTGCCAGCAGCTCAGGAGGGGAGCAGTTCTTC. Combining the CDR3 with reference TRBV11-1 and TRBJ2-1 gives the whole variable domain EAEVAQSPRYKITEKSQAVAFWCDPISGHATLYWYRQILGQGPELLVQFQDESVVDDSQLPKDRFSAERLKGVDSTLKIQPAELGDSAMYLCASSSGGEQFFGPGTRLTVL.

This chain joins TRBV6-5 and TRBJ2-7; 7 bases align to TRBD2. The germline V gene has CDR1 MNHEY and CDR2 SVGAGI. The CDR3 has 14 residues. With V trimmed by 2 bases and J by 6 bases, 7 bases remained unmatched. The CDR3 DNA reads TGTGCCAGCAGTTACGCCCTGGGGGGGTTCGAGCAGTACTTC. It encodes CASSYALGGFEQYF.

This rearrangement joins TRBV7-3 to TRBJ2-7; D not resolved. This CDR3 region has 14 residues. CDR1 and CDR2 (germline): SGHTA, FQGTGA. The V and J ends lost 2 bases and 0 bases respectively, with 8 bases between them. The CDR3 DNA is TGTGCCAGCAGCTTAGACCCGAGCTCCTACGAGCAGTACTTC. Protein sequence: CASSLDPSSYEQYF.

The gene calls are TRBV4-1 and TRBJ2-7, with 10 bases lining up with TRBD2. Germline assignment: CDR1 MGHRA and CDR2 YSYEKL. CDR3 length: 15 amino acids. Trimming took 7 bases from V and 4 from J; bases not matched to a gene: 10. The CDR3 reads CASKKSSGSGYEQYF. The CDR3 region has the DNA TGCGCCAGCAAGAAATCTAGCGGGAGTGGGTACGAGCAGTACTTC.

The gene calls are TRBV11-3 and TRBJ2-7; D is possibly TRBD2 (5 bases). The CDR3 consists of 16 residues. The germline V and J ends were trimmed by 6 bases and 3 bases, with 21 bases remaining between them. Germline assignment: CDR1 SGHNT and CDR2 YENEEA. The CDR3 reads CASSRGASRDDYEQYF. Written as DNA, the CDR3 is TGTGCCAGCAGTCGGGGAGCTAGTCGAGACGACTACGAGCAGTACTTC.

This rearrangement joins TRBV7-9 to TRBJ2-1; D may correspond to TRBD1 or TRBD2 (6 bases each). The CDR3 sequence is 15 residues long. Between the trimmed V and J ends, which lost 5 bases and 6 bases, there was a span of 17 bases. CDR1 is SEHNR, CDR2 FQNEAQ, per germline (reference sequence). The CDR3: CASSPDRTTLNEQFF. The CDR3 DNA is TGTGCCAGCAGCCCCGACAGGACTACCCTCAATGAGCAGTTCTTC.

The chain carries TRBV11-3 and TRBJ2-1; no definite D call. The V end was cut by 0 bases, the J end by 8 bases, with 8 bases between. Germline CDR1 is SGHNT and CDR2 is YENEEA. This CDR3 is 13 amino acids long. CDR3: CASSLDRRDEQFF. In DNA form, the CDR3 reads TGTGCCAGCAGCTTAGATCGGAGAGATGAGCAGTTCTTC.

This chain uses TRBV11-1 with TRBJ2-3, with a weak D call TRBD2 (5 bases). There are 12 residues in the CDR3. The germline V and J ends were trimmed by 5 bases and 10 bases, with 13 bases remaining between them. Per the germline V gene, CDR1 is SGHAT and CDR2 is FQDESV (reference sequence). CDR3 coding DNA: TGTGCCAGCAGCCCGGAGGAAGAGCCGCAGTATTTT. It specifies CASSPEEEPQYF.

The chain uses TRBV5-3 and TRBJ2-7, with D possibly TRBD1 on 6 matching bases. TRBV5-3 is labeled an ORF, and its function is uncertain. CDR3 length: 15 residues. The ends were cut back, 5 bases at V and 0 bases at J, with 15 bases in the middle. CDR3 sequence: CARRPRDTPSYEQYF. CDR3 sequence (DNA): TGTGCCAGAAGGCCTCGGGACACTCCCTCCTACGAGCAGTACTTC.